The 2 T cell receptor beta chains given below trace back to one sample, sequenced in a study of CD8 T cell repertoires and HIV-1 epitope variants. These receptors lack a known antigen. Produced via immunoSEQ multiplex PCR; TCRdb's table is partial and in-frame only. The sample has over 5,000 clones; under 70% are singletons. The sequencing sample was made of cultured CD8+ T cells derived from PBMCs. The receptors shown here come from a male donor with HIV.

This clone was recorded only once. This chain uses TRBV5-8 with TRBJ2-7, with D unresolved. CDR3 length equals 13 residues. Trimming shortened V by 0 bases and J by 0 bases, and 4 bases separated the two germline ends. Germline values: CDR1 SGHTS, CDR2 YDEGEE. The CDR3 sequence is CASSLGASYEQYF. The CDR3 bases are TGTGCCAGCAGCTTGGGGGCCTCCTACGAGCAGTACTTC.

The V gene is TRBV6-5, the J gene TRBJ2-7; weak D call: TRBD1 (5 bases). CDR1 MNHEY and CDR2 SVGAGI come from the germline V gene. V lost 6 bases to trimming and J lost 5 bases, with 14 bases between them. The CDR3 is 13 residues long. The CDR3 loop reads CASSKSRVDEQYF. For the CDR3, the DNA is TGTGCCAGCAGCAAGAGCAGGGTAGACGAGCAGTACTTC.